Sequencing of this TCR beta chain was carried out in a study of T-cell memory formation after mild COVID-19. Study-level information: Largely, the TCR clusters proved donor specific.

Using constant-segment primers, 5'RACE produced TCR alpha and TCR beta cDNA libraries carrying sample barcodes and UMIs. TCRdb re-derived calls from the 5' RACE reads in MiXCR, one entry per CDR3 protein. The top ten hold over 20% of the sample, which has some 300,000 distinct CDR3 sequences, 20% to 25% seen once. The CDR3 is 15 residues long. Germline V gene data show CDR1 as SGHTA and CDR2 as FQGNSA. With 4 bases removed from V and 0 bases from J, the gap between germline ends came to 12 bases. This clonotype was recorded many times. Its specificity is not known. Study conclusions and caveats: Clones that contracted from day 15 to 85 had balanced CD4/CD8; later expanders were CD4+ biased.

The sample comprised PBMCs or a T cell subset sorted from them (not recorded which). The rearrangement uses TRBV7-2 and TRBJ1-1; D unclear. The receptor comes from a man between 18 and 35 years old who had mild COVID-19 (a few samples of this study predate the infection). Cell type and time point are not known. The CDR3 region is CASSSTGVLNTEAFF. CDR3 coding DNA: TGTGCCAGCAGCTCGACCGGGGTTCTGAACACTGAAGCTTTCTTT.